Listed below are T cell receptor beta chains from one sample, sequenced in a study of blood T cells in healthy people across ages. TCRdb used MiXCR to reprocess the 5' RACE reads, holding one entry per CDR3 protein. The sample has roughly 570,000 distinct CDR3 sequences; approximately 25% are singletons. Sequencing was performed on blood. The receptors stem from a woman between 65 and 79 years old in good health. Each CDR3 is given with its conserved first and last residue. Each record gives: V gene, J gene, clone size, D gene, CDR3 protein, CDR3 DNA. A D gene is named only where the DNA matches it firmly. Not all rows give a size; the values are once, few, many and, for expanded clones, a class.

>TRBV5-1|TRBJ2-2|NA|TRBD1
CASSNRPDRGLDGELFF
TGCGCCAGCAGCAACCGCCCTGACAGGGGGCTCGACGGGGAGCTGTTTTTT
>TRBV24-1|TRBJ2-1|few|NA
CATSDLWGDSDNEQFF
TGTGCCACCAGTGATTTGTGGGGGGACAGTGACAATGAGCAGTTCTTC
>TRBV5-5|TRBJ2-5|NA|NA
CASSENRETQYF
TGTGCCAGCAGCGAGAACCGAGAGACCCAGTACTTC
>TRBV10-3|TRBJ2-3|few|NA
CAISESLGQDTQYF
TGTGCCATCAGTGAGTCGTTGGGTCAAGATACGCAGTATTTT
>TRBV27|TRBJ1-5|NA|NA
CASSRYRAPASNQPQHF
TGTGCCAGCAGTCGTTACAGGGCTCCGGCCAGCAATCAGCCCCAGCATTTT
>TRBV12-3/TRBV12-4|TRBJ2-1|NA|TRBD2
CASSVAAGGRYNEQFF
TGTGCCAGCAGTGTCGCGGCGGGGGGGCGTTACAATGAGCAGTTCTTC
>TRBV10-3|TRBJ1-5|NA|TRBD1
CAIGGGSRGLFQSQHF
TGTGCCATCGGAGGGGGTTCAAGGGGGCTGTTTCAGTCCCAGCATTTT
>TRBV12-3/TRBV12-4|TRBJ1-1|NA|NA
CASSIAILNTEAFF
TGTGCCAGCAGTATAGCAATCTTGAACACTGAAGCTTTCTTT
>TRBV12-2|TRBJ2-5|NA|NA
CASRSAGTTGETQYF
TGTGCAAGTCGCTCAGCCGGGACTACTGGAGAGACCCAGTACTTC
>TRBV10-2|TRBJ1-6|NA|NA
CASSGTYNSPLHF
TGCGCCAGCAGTGGGACCTATAATTCACCCCTCCACTTT
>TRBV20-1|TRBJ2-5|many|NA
CSARAGRETQYF
TGCAGTGCTAGAGCGGGGAGAGAGACCCAGTACTTC
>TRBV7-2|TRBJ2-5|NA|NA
CASSASGARETQYF
TGTGCCAGCAGCGCCTCCGGGGCCCGAGAGACCCAGTACTTC
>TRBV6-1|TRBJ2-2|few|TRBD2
CASSVVAGGIINTGELFF
TGTGCCAGCAGTGTCGTAGCGGGGGGGATAATAAACACCGGGGAGCTGTTTTTT
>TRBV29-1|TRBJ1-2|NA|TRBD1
CSVNQGAGGYTF
TGCAGCGTCAATCAGGGGGCGGGGGGCTACACCTTC
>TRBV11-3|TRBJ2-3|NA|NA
CASRASGTDTQYF
TGTGCCAGCAGGGCCAGCGGCACAGATACGCAGTATTTT
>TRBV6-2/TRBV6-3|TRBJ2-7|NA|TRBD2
CASRGSGALEAFF
TGTGCCAGCAGGGGAAGCGGGGCCCTCGAGGCGTTCTTC
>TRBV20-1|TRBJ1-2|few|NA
CSARDRAGILYGYTF
TGCAGTGCTAGAGATAGGGCAGGGATACTCTATGGCTACACCTTC
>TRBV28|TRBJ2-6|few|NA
CASSPPYGSYSGANVLTF
TGTGCCAGCAGTCCACCCTACGGTTCATATTCCGGGGCCAACGTCCTGACTTTC
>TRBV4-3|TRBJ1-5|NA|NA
CASSQDVWSNQPQHF
TGCGCCAGCAGCCAAGATGTCTGGAGCAATCAGCCCCAGCATTTT
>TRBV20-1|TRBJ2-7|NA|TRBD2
CSASPPFERGAYEQYF
TGCAGTGCTAGTCCCCCCTTTGAGCGGGGGGCGTACGAGCAGTACTTC
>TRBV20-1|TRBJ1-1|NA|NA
CSAPAMGVSEAFF
TGCAGTGCTCCTGCTATGGGGGTGTCTGAAGCTTTCTTT
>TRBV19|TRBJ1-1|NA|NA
CASSREGVNTEAFF
TGTGCCAGTAGTAGGGAAGGGGTGAACACTGAAGCTTTCTTT
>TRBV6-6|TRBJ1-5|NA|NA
CASSGQTNQPQHF
TGTGCCAGCAGCGGACAGACCAATCAGCCCCAGCATTTT
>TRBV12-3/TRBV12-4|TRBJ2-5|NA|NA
CASSSPGGPHQETQYF
TGTGCCAGCAGTTCCCCGGGGGGCCCTCATCAAGAGACCCAGTACTTC
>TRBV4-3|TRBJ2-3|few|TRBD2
CASSQYTSGGADTQYF
TGCGCCAGCAGCCAGTATACTAGCGGGGGGGCAGATACGCAGTATTTT
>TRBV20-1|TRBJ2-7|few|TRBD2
CSASETRNSGGDYEQYF
TGCAGTGCTAGCGAAACAAGAAATAGCGGGGGGGACTACGAGCAGTACTTC
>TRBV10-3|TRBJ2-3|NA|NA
CAIGESSRNTDTQYF
TGTGCCATCGGTGAGTCGAGTCGGAACACAGATACGCAGTATTTT
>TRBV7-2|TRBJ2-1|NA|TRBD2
CASSPRLAREQFF
TGTGCCAGCAGCCCTCGACTAGCGAGGGAACAGTTCTTC
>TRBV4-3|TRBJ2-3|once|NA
CASSQARGVWDTDTQYF
TGCGCCAGCAGCCAGGCCCGAGGGGTGTGGGACACAGATACGCAGTATTTT
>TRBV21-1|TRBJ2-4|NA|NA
CASSNGTVTKNIQYF
TGTGCCAGCAGCAATGGAACGGTAACCAAAAACATTCAGTACTTC
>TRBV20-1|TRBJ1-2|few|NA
CSASDPNAYGYTF
TGCAGTGCTAGTGACCCGAATGCCTATGGCTACACCTTC
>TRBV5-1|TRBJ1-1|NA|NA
CASSYTNARNTEAFF
TGCGCCAGCAGCTACACAAATGCAAGGAACACTGAAGCTTTCTTT
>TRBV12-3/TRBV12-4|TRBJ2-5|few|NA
CASSSWGRQQETQYF
TGTGCCAGCAGTTCGTGGGGACGGCAACAAGAGACCCAGTACTTC
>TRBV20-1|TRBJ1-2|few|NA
CSARSRGYGYTF
TGCAGTGCTAGGTCGCGGGGTTACGGCTACACCTTC
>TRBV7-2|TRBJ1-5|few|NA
CASSFSGTSNQPQHF
TGTGCCAGCAGCTTTTCTGGGACTAGCAATCAGCCCCAGCATTTT
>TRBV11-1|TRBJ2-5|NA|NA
CASTSRDKEETQYF
TGTGCCAGCACCTCCCGGGACAAGGAAGAGACCCAGTACTTC
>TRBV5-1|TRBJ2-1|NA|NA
CASTLRGATEGDEQFF
TGCGCCAGCACTCTCCGGGGGGCCACGGAGGGCGATGAGCAGTTCTTC
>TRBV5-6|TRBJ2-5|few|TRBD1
CASTSLVEGQGAYETQYF
TGTGCCAGCACCTCCCTTGTTGAGGGACAGGGGGCTTATGAGACCCAGTACTTC
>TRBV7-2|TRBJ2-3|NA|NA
CASSFRSGLSDTQYF
TGTGCCAGCAGCTTTCGGTCGGGGTTATCAGATACGCAGTATTTT
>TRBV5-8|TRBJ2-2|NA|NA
CASSLGQHTGELFF
TGTGCCAGCAGCTTGGGGCAGCACACCGGGGAGCTGTTTTTT
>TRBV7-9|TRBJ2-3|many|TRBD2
CASSRKGTSGAAGPDTQYF
TGTGCCAGCAGCCGAAAAGGGACTAGCGGGGCCGCGGGGCCAGATACGCAGTATTTT
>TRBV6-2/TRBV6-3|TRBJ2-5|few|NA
CASGDAAPQETQYF
TGTGCCAGCGGGGACGCAGCACCCCAAGAGACCCAGTACTTC
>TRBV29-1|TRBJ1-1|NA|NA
CSASGGDEAFF
TGCAGCGCCTCGGGGGGCGATGAAGCTTTCTTT
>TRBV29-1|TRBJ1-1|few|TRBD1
CSVPTGDTEAFF
TGCAGCGTCCCGACAGGGGACACTGAAGCTTTCTTT
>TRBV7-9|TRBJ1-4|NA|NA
CVSSPVSLREKLFF
TGTGTCAGCAGCCCAGTTTCCTTAAGAGAAAAACTGTTTTTT
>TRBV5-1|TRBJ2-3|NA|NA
CASSVRLRIRGTDTQYF
TGCGCCAGCAGCGTGAGACTGCGGATCCGCGGCACAGATACGCAGTATTTT
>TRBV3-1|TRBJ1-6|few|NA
CASSQRPATVSSYNSPLHF
TGTGCCAGCAGCCAAAGACCGGCGACTGTGAGCTCCTATAATTCACCCCTCCACTTT
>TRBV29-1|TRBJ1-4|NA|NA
CSVEARRGAVANEKLFF
TGCAGCGTTGAAGCTCGGCGGGGGGCGGTGGCTAATGAAAAACTGTTTTTT
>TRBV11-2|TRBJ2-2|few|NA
CASSTLWTAPRGELFF
TGTGCCAGCAGCACCTTATGGACGGCTCCCCGAGGGGAGCTGTTTTTT